Sequencing of this T cell receptor beta chain was carried out in a study of blood T cell repertoires in COVID-19. Whole-study context: Collection of acute and convalescent COVID-19 samples took place in the United States, Italy and Spain. PBMCs, B-cell-depleted T cells, or T cells provided the cDNA or gDNA that made up the material.

Authors' data handling: Scientists estimated how many nucleated cells there were by amplifying reference gene primers. Sequencing was performed with immunoSEQ multiplex PCR; in TCRdb, only in-frame clones are kept and a portion is missing. The V and J calls and clone size come from that table; D and trimming were worked out from the DNA. Among around 94,000 clones listed, about 80% were seen once. The V gene's germline CDR1 is SGHRS and CDR2 YFSETQ. V was clipped by 0 bases and J by 3 bases, with 7 bases between them. The CDR3 extends over 15 amino acids. V is TRBV5-1 and J is TRBJ2-6, with a tentative D call TRBD2 (5 bases). Sample: peripheral blood. This sequence originates from a man in his sixties with acute or convalescent COVID-19. CDR3: CASSLAGYGANVLTF. CDR3 DNA: TGCGCCAGCAGCTTGGCGGGGTATGGGGCCAACGTCCTGACTTTC. Supplemented by reference TRBV5-1 and TRBJ2-6, the full variable domain reads KAGVTQTPRYLIKTRGQQVTLSCSPISGHRSVSWYQQTPGQGLQFLFEYFSETQRNKGNFPGRFSGRQFSNSRSEMNVSTLELGDSALYLCASSLAGYGANVLTFGAGSRLTVL.